This TCR beta chain is drawn from a study of blood T cells in healthy people across ages. The study's findings and limits: Estimated diversity, derived from one million T cells, was regarded as an underestimate.

Primers used in a second PCR of about 6 to 11 cycles were a sample-barcoded 5' primer and a J-beta primer mix. Researchers report that a template-switch adaptor with 12 random nucleotides tagged each cDNA molecule. Each CDR3 protein is one row after TCRdb ran MiXCR on the 5' RACE reads. The data contain around 800,000 distinct CDR3 sequences, 60% to 80% of them singletons. No fewer than 5.5 micrograms of total RNA were isolated from every sample. This clonotype has a handful of counts. Its target is unknown. Germline V gene data show CDR1 as SGHDN and CDR2 as FVKESK. This CDR3 is built from 13 residues. Between the trimmed V and J ends, which lost 1 base and 9 bases, there was a span of 10 bases.

The V call is TRBV14, the J call TRBJ2-1, with D unclear. Sequencing was done on a sample of blood. The TCR sequence derives from a man aged 25-45 years in good health. As DNA, the CDR3 is TGTGCCAGCAGCCAAGTTTTCAGAACTGAGCAGTTCTTC. Encoded protein: CASSQVFRTEQFF.